This T cell receptor (beta chain) comes out of a study of patients and donors after allogeneic stem cell transplantation. This clonotype was detected a few times. TCRdb re-analysed the RT-PCR reads in MiXCR, keeping a single row per CDR3 protein. The sample contains about 160,000 distinct CDR3 sequences, approximately 31% of which appear only once. Sequences were obtained from blood, either unsorted or a sorted T cell fraction (not recorded which). The TCR was taken from a human donor who was either an allogeneic HSCT recipient or a stem cell or donor lymphocyte infusion donor (not recorded which). It is not recorded whose cells these are; they may come from a transplant donor.

In DNA, the CDR3 is TGTGCCAGCAGCGTAGATCTGGGACTAGCGGGAGCAGAGACCCAGTACTTC. Residues: CASSVDLGLAGAETQYF. V is TRBV9 and J is TRBJ2-5, with TRBD2 matching 14 bases. The CDR3 covers 17 residues. V trimming: 0 bases; J trimming: 4 bases; junction bases outside the gene matches: 5. Germline-derived CDR1 and CDR2 are SGDLS and YYNGEE.